This T cell receptor (beta chain) was profiled in a study of early T cells in non-severe SARS-CoV-2 infection. On the study more broadly: Sequencing targeted bulk RNA from unsorted whole blood, leaving chains unpaired.

Unique molecular identifiers were attached to individual cDNA molecules. TCRdb reprocessed the 5' RACE reads with MiXCR, giving one entry per CDR3 protein. The table includes around 61,000 distinct CDR3 sequences, over 9.5% detected once. Losses at the gene ends were 0 bases for V and 2 bases for J; bases not matched to a gene: 4. Germline loops: CDR1 DFQATT, CDR2 SNEGSKA (reference sequence). The CDR3 has 15 amino acids. A note on this clonotype: Antigen unknown.

Study-wide points: Matches to VDJdb favored anti-spike CD8 responses and missed private and CD4 specificities.

Sequenced: whole blood. The source of this sequence is an adult who was a healthcare worker with PCR-confirmed SARS-CoV-2 infection or an uninfected control (not recorded which). The J gene is TRBJ2-5, the V gene TRBV20-1, with TRBD2 identical over 9 bases. CDR3 region: CSARDQLAGQETQYF. In DNA form, the CDR3 reads TGCAGTGCTAGAGATCAGCTAGCGGGGCAAGAGACCCAGTACTTC.